This T cell receptor beta chain came from a study of spatial heterogeneity in lung cancer. On the study more broadly: The average appearance count of each unique TCR and UMI combination in raw reads was more than 9.5.

Every molecule of TCR cDNA had its own unique molecular identifier. In TCRdb, the 5' RACE reads were re-called with MiXCR into one record per CDR3 protein. Here the sample spans some 78,000 distinct CDR3 sequences, about 8% being singletons. Time point indicated: sample taken at primary tumor resection. V was cut by 3 bases and J by 6 bases, with 21 bases left in between. The length of the CDR3 is 16 residues. Germline loops: CDR1 GTSNPN, CDR2 SVGIG (reference sequence). The chain is built from TRBV30 and TRBJ1-5; D is possibly TRBD1 (6 bases). Sequenced here: PBMCs, sampled at surgery. This TCR derives from a male donor with early-stage non-small cell lung cancer. CDR3 protein: CAWSDETGRTSQPQHF. The CDR3 region has the DNA TGTGCCTGGAGCGACGAAACAGGGAGAACTAGTCAGCCCCAGCATTTT.